These T cell receptor beta chains were read from a single sample in a study of shared clonotypes between healthy human individuals. The data were produced by immunoSEQ multiplex PCR, yet TCRdb's version contains in-frame clones alone and is incomplete. The sample consists of around 2.1 million clones, approximately 96% of them appearing once. Source material: naive CD4+ T cells sorted from blood. The receptors were gathered from a man younger than 30 in good health. CDR3s include the opening cysteine and the closing phenylalanine or tryptophan. Each record gives: V gene, J gene, D gene, clone size, CDR3 DNA, CDR3 protein. The D gene is left open where the match is weak. A clone size is listed for some rows: how often the clone was seen (once, few, many), or a class if it is expanded.

v_call: TRBV7-9
j_call: TRBJ2-5
d_call: -
clone_size: -
cdr3_nt: TGTGCCAGCAGCTTAGTGCGGGGTATGGGAGAGACCCAGTACTTC
cdr3_aa: CASSLVRGMGETQYF

v_call: TRBV10-3
j_call: TRBJ2-3
d_call: TRBD2
clone_size: -
cdr3_nt: TGTGCCATCAGTGAGACAGCGGGGGGGCGGAACACAGATACGCAGTATTTT
cdr3_aa: CAISETAGGRNTDTQYF

v_call: TRBV18
j_call: TRBJ1-2
d_call: -
clone_size: -
cdr3_nt: TGTGCCAGCTCACCTGGAGACGGATATGGCTACACCTTC
cdr3_aa: CASSPGDGYGYTF

v_call: TRBV2
j_call: TRBJ1-3
d_call: -
clone_size: -
cdr3_nt: TGTGCCAGCAGCTGGGGGGGGAGCTCTGGAAACACCATATATTTT
cdr3_aa: CASSWGGSSGNTIYF

v_call: TRBV11-2
j_call: TRBJ2-1
d_call: TRBD2
clone_size: -
cdr3_nt: TGTGCCAGCAGCCCGACGGTGAGCGCGCGGGGGTCCGACAATGAGCAGTTCTTC
cdr3_aa: CASSPTVSARGSDNEQFF

v_call: TRBV2
j_call: TRBJ1-4
d_call: -
clone_size: once
cdr3_nt: TGTGCCAGCAGAACAGACCTCGGAGATGAAAAACTGTTTTTT
cdr3_aa: CASRTDLGDEKLFF

v_call: TRBV6-1
j_call: TRBJ2-1
d_call: -
clone_size: -
cdr3_nt: TGTGCCAGCAGTGAATTAAGCGCCTCCTACAATGAGCAGTTCTTC
cdr3_aa: CASSELSASYNEQFF

v_call: TRBV6-1
j_call: TRBJ2-1
d_call: TRBD2
clone_size: -
cdr3_nt: TGTGCCAGCAGTGAAGGGACTAGCGGGAACTCCTACAATGAGCAGTTCTTC
cdr3_aa: CASSEGTSGNSYNEQFF

v_call: TRBV7-2
j_call: TRBJ1-1
d_call: TRBD1
clone_size: once
cdr3_nt: TGTGCCAGCAGGGCAGGGGGCCGGAACACTGAAGCTTTCTTT
cdr3_aa: CASRAGGRNTEAFF

v_call: TRBV11-3
j_call: TRBJ2-1
d_call: TRBD1
clone_size: -
cdr3_nt: TGTGCCAGCAGCCCTAACGTACAGGGGGCTAAGCAGTTCTTC
cdr3_aa: CASSPNVQGAKQFF

v_call: TRBV11-2
j_call: TRBJ2-5
d_call: -
clone_size: once
cdr3_nt: TGTGCCAGCAGCTTAGCGTACGGGGGAAGTTCGGAGACCCAGTACTTC
cdr3_aa: CASSLAYGGSSETQYF

v_call: TRBV28
j_call: TRBJ2-1
d_call: TRBD1
clone_size: -
cdr3_nt: TGTGCCAGCAGTTCCGGGACAGGGACTTCCTACAATGAGCAGTTCTTC
cdr3_aa: CASSSGTGTSYNEQFF

v_call: TRBV19
j_call: TRBJ2-4
d_call: -
clone_size: -
cdr3_nt: TGTGCCAGTAGCGACACGGGTCTGGCCAAAAACATTCAGTACTTC
cdr3_aa: CASSDTGLAKNIQYF

v_call: TRBV5-1
j_call: TRBJ2-1
d_call: TRBD1
clone_size: -
cdr3_nt: TGCGCCAGCAGCTTAGGGACAGGAGGGAATGAGCAGTTCTTC
cdr3_aa: CASSLGTGGNEQFF

v_call: TRBV4-2
j_call: TRBJ2-2
d_call: TRBD1
clone_size: -
cdr3_nt: TGTGCCAGCAGCCAAGAATCTTATGGACAGGGGATGACCGGGGAGCTGTTTTTT
cdr3_aa: CASSQESYGQGMTGELFF

v_call: TRBV10-3
j_call: TRBJ1-6
d_call: -
clone_size: -
cdr3_nt: TGTGCCATCAGAGGAGGGCCAGCACCGAGTCCCAATTCACCCCTCCACTTT
cdr3_aa: CAIRGGPAPSPNSPLHF

v_call: TRBV6-1
j_call: TRBJ1-6
d_call: -
clone_size: -
cdr3_nt: TGTGCCAGCAGGAAAGGGGAGTATAGTTCACCCCTCCACTTT
cdr3_aa: CASRKGEYSSPLHF

v_call: TRBV6-5
j_call: TRBJ1-1
d_call: -
clone_size: -
cdr3_nt: TGTGCCAGCAGTTTCGCTGGGGGTAACACTGAAGCTTTCTTT
cdr3_aa: CASSFAGGNTEAFF

v_call: TRBV10-2
j_call: TRBJ2-1
d_call: -
clone_size: -
cdr3_nt: TGCGCCAGCAGTCAAGACAGGAACAATGAGCAGTTCTTC
cdr3_aa: CASSQDRNNEQFF

v_call: TRBV15
j_call: TRBJ1-5
d_call: -
clone_size: -
cdr3_nt: TGTGCCACCAGCATCAGGAGGAGACAGCAAGATAATCAGCCCCAGCATTTT
cdr3_aa: CATSIRRRQQDNQPQHF